This T cell receptor (beta chain) was captured in a study of cytomegalovirus exposure and HLA in healthy donors. Study-level results: The finding came from a later analysis; first-cohort TCR clusters tended to co-occur in the 120 or so validation repertoires.

V lost 2 bases, J lost 3 bases, and 14 bases lay in between. CDR1 is SGHAT and CDR2 is FQNNGV in the germline V gene. The CDR3 contains 15 residues. Sequencing was performed with immunoSEQ multiplex PCR; in TCRdb, only in-frame clones are kept and a portion is missing. The sample yields 50,000 to 65,000 clones, 95% seen once. This clone was observed a single time. What it binds is unknown. The specimen was PBMCs. The TCR sequence derives from a woman between 18 and 30 years old in good health and CMV-seropositive. The rearrangement joins TRBV11-2 to TRBJ2-7; tentative D call: TRBD2 (6 bases). The CDR3 DNA reads TGTGCCAGCAGCTTACTTAAGCGGGCGGACTACGAGCAGTACTTC. As protein: CASSLLKRADYEQYF.